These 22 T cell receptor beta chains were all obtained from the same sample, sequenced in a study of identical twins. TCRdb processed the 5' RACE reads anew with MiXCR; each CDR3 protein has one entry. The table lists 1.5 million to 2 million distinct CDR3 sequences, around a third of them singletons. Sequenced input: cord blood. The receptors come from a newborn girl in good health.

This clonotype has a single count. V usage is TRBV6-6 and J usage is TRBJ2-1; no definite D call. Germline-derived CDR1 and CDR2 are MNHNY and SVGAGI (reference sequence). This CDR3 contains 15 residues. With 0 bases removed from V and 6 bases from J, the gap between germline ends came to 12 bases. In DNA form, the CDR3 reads TGTGCCAGCAGTTACTCGTGGAGACAACGCAATGAGCAGTTCTTC. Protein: CASSYSWRQRNEQFF.

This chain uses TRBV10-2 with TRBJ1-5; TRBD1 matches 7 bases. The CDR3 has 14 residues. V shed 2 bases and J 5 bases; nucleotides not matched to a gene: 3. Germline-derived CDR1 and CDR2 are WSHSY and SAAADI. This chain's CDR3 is CASSEDRAYQPQHF. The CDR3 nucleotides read TGCGCCAGCAGTGAGGACAGGGCCTATCAGCCCCAGCATTTT.

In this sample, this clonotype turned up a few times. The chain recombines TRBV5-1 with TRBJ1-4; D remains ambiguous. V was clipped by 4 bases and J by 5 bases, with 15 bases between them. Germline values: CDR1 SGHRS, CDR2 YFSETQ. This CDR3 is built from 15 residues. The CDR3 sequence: CASSTKGNINEKLFF. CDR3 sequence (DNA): TGCGCCAGCAGCACCAAGGGAAACATAAATGAAAAACTGTTTTTT. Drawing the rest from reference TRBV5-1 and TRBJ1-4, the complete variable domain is KAGVTQTPRYLIKTRGQQVTLSCSPISGHRSVSWYQQTPGQGLQFLFEYFSETQRNKGNFPGRFSGRQFSNSRSEMNVSTLELGDSALYLCASSTKGNINEKLFFGSGTQLSVL.

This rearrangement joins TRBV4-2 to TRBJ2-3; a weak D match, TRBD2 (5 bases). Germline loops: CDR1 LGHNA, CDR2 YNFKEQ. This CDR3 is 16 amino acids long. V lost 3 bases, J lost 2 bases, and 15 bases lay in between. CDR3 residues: CASSHPGGTDTDTQYF. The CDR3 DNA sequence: TGTGCCAGCAGCCATCCAGGAGGTACTGACACAGATACGCAGTATTTT.

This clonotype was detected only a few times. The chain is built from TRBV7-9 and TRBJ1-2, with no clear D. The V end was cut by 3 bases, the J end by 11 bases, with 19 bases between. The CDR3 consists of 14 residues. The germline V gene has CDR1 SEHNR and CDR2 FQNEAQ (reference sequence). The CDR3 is CASSLAEEAQLYTF. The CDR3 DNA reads TGTGCCAGCAGCTTGGCCGAAGAGGCCCAGCTTTACACCTTC.

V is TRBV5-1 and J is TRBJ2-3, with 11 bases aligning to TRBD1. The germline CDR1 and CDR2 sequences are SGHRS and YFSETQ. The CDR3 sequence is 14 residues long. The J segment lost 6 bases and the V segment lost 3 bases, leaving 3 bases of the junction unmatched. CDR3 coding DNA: TGCGCCAGCAGCTGGACAGGGGGCGGTGATACGCAGTATTTT. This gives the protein CASSWTGGGDTQYF.

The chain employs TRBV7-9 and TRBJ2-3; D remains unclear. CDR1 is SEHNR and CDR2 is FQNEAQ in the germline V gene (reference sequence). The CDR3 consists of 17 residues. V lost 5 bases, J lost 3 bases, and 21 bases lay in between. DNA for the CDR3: TGTGCCAGCAGCCCACTAACCTCGGCGCCTAGGACAGATACGCAGTATTTT. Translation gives CASSPLTSAPRTDTQYF.

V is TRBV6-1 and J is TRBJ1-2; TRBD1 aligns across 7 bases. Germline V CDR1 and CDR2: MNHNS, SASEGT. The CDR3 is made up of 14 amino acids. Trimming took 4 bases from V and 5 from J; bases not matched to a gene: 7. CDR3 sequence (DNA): TGTGCCAGCAGTGTAGGAGGGGGCGTTTATGGCTACACCTTC. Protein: CASSVGGGVYGYTF.

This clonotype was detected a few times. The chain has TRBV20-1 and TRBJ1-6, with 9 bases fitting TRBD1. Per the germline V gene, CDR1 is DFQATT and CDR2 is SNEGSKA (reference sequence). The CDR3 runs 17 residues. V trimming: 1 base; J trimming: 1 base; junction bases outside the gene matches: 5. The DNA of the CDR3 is TGCAGTGCTAGAGGGGGACAGGGAGGATCCTATAATTCACCCCTCCACTTT. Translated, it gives CSARGGQGGSYNSPLHF.

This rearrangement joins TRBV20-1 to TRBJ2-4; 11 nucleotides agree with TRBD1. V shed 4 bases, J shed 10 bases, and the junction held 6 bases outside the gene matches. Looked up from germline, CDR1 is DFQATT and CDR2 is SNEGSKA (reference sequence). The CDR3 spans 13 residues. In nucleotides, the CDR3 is TGCAGTGCTACCGGGACAGGGGGGCCGATTCAGTACTTC. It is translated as CSATGTGGPIQYF.

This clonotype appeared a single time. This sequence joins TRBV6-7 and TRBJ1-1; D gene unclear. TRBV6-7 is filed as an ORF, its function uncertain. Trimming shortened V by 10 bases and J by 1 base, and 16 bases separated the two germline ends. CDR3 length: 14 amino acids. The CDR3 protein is CANRSGRTNTEAFF. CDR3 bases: TGTGCCAACAGATCCGGACGGACGAACACTGAAGCTTTCTTT.

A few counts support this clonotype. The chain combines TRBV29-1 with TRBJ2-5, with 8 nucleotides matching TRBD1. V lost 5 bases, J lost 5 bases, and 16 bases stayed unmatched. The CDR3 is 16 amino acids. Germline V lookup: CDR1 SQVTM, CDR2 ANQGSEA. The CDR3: CSVSPGQGEVRETQYF. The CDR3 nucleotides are TGCAGCGTTTCTCCAGGACAGGGAGAAGTACGGGAGACCCAGTACTTC.

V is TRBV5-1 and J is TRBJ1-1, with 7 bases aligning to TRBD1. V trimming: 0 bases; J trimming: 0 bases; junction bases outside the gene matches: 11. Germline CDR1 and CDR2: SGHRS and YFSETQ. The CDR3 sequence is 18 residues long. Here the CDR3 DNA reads TGCGCCAGCAGCTTGGCTCTGGCACCCGGGACAGTGAACACTGAAGCTTTCTTT. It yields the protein CASSLALAPGTVNTEAFF.

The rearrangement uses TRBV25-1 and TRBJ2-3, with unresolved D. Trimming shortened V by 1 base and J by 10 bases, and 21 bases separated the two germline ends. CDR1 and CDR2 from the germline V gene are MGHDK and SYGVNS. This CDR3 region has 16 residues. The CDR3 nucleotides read TGTGCCAGCAGTGAATTAGTAGAGTTCGGGCCTGGGGCGCAGTATTTT. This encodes CASSELVEFGPGAQYF.

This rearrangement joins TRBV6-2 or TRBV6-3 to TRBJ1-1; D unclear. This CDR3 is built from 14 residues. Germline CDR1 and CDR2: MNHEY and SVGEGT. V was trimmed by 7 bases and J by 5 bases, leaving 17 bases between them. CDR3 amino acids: CASTRRKGRTEAFF. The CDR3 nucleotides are TGTGCCAGCACCCGGCGGAAAGGACGGACTGAAGCTTTCTTT.

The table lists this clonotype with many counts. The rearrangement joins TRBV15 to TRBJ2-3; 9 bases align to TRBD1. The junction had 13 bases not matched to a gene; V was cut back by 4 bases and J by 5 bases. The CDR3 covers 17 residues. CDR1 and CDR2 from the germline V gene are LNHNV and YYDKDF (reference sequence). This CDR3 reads CATSTSRSGTGRDTQYF. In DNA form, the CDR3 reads TGTGCCACCAGCACAAGTCGCTCCGGGACAGGGCGAGATACGCAGTATTTT.

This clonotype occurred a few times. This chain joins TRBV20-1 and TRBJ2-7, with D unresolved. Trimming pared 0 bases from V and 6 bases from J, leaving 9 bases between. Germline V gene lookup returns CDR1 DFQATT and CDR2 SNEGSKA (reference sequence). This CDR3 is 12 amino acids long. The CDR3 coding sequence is TGCAGTGCTAGAGATCCGGTACCCGAGCAGTACTTC. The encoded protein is CSARDPVPEQYF.

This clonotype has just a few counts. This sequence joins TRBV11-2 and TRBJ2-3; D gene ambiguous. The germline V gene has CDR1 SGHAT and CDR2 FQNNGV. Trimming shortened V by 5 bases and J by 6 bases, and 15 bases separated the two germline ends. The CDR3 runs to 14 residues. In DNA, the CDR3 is TGTGCCAGCAGCCGGATCCAAGCAACGGATACGCAGTATTTT. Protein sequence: CASSRIQATDTQYF.

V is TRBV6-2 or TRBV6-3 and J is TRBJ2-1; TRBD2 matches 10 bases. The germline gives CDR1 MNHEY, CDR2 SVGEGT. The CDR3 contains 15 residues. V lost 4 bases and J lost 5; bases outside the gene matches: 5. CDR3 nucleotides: TGTGCCAGCAGTTGGGGACTAGCGACCCACAATGAGCAGTTCTTC. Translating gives CASSWGLATHNEQFF.

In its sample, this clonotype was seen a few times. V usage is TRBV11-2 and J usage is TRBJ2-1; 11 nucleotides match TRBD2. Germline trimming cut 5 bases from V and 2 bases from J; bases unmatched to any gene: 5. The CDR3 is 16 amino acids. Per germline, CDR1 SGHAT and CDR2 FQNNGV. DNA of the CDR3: TGTGCCAGCAGCCCCACACTAGCGGGAGCCTACAATGAGCAGTTCTTC. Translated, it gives CASSPTLAGAYNEQFF.

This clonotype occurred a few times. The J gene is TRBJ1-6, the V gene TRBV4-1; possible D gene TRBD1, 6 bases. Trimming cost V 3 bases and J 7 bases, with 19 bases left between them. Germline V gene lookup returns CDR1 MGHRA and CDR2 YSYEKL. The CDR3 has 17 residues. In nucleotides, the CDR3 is TGCGCCAGCAGCCAGAACAGGGCAAAGGGATCGAATTCACCCCTCCACTTT. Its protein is CASSQNRAKGSNSPLHF.

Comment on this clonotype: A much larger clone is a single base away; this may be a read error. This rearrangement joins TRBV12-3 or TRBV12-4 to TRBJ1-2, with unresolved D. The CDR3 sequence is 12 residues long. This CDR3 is CVSSLYDYGYTF. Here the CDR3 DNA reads TGTGTCAGCAGTTTATACGACTATGGCTACACCTTC.